The 30 T cell receptor beta chains below were found in one sample sequenced in a study of cytomegalovirus exposure and HLA in healthy donors. This table comes from immunoSEQ multiplex PCR, and its TCRdb copy is limited to in-frame clones, with some not included. The sample contains roughly 65,000 clones, approximately 94% of which appear only once. Sequencing was carried out using PBMCs. These receptors were taken from a man younger than 35 in good health and CMV-seropositive.

The chain employs TRBV5-1 and TRBJ2-7, with TRBD2 matching 11 bases. Germline V CDR1 and CDR2: SGHRS, YFSETQ. V trimming: 4 bases; J trimming: 3 bases; junction bases outside the gene matches: 6. The CDR3 runs to 15 residues. In DNA form, the CDR3 reads TGCGCCAGCAGCACCGTAGCGGGAGGGTTCTACGAGCAGTACTTC. This sequence encodes CASSTVAGGFYEQYF.

CDR3 sequence: CASSSDLGGHGTDTQYF. For the CDR3, the DNA is TGTGCCAGCAGCTCCGACCTGGGGGGGCATGGCACAGATACGCAGTATTTT. The chain recombines TRBV11-3 with TRBJ2-3, with a tentative D call TRBD2 (7 bases). This CDR3 comprises 17 residues. V lost 4 bases, J lost 1 base, and 18 bases lay in between. Germline V gene sequence: CDR1 SGHNT, CDR2 YENEEA. Full variable domain (remainder filled in from reference TRBV11-3 and TRBJ2-3): EAGVVQSPRYKIIEKKQPVAFWCNPISGHNTLYWYLQNLGQGPELLIRYENEEAVDDSQLPKDRFSAERLKGVDSTLKIQPAELGDSAVYLCASSSDLGGHGTDTQYFGPGTRLTVL.

The chain combines TRBV7-9 with TRBJ2-5, with D tentatively TRBD2 (6 bases). The CDR3 sequence is 14 residues long. Trimming took off 5 bases at V and 1 base at J, with 11 bases between the two ends. The germline V gene has CDR1 SEHNR and CDR2 FQNEAQ (reference sequence). As DNA, the CDR3 is TGTGCCAGCAGCCCCCGGGACTCCCAAGAGACCCAGTACTTC. Its translation: CASSPRDSQETQYF.

The gene calls are TRBV6-6 and TRBJ1-1; no definite D call. This CDR3 spans 11 amino acids. CDR1 is MNHNY, CDR2 SVGAGI, per germline (reference sequence). Trimming stripped 6 bases from V and 3 bases from J, with 5 bases between. The CDR3 nucleotides read TGTGCCAGCAGGGAGGACACTGAAGCTTTCTTT. Translation gives CASREDTEAFF.

The chain joins TRBV27 to TRBJ2-1, with D possibly TRBD2 on 5 matching bases. The CDR3 runs to 11 residues. Germline CDR1 is MNHEY and CDR2 is SMNVEV (reference sequence). V lost 7 bases and J lost 8, with 9 bases in between. The CDR3 region is CASNEGDEQFF. CDR3 in DNA: TGTGCCAGCAATGAGGGCGATGAGCAGTTCTTC.

In DNA, the CDR3 is TGTGCCTGGAGTGTACTTAGATTGCCTGGGCAGTTCTTC. Protein product: CAWSVLRLPGQFF. The chain uses TRBV30 and TRBJ2-1; D gene ambiguous. Germline loops: CDR1 GTSNPN, CDR2 SVGIG (reference sequence). The CDR3 consists of 13 residues. V was shortened by 0 bases and J by 12 bases, with 15 bases between the two germline ends.

This clone has only a few counts. The chain combines TRBV18 with TRBJ2-7, with D maybe TRBD1 (6 bases). V was cut by 0 bases and J by 2 bases, with 14 bases left in between. Per germline, CDR1 KGHSH and CDR2 LQKENI. This CDR3 contains 16 residues. The chain's CDR3 is CASSPPTGSSPYEQYF. For the CDR3, the DNA is TGTGCCAGCTCACCACCTACAGGGAGCTCCCCCTACGAGCAGTACTTC.

The rearrangement links TRBV5-1 to TRBJ1-1; TRBD1 agrees at 8 bases. CDR1 and CDR2 from the germline V gene are SGHRS and YFSETQ. V gave up 5 bases and J gave up 5 bases; unmatched junction bases: 8. This CDR3 region has 14 residues. The CDR3 DNA reads TGCGCCAGCAGTAATGGACAGGGTGGAACTGAAGCTTTCTTT. Translation gives CASSNGQGGTEAFF.

The chain joins TRBV15 to TRBJ2-2; a possible D gene is TRBD2 (5 bases). V was clipped by 0 bases and J by 6 bases, with 20 bases between them. The CDR3 covers 18 residues. Germline values: CDR1 LNHNV, CDR2 YYDKDF (reference sequence). This chain's CDR3 is CATSRDRLSRASPGELFF. The DNA for the CDR3 is TGTGCCACCAGCAGAGATCGACTATCTAGGGCGTCCCCCGGGGAGCTGTTTTTT.

In its sample, this clone was seen once. The chain combines TRBV11-3 with TRBJ1-1; D gene unclear. Germline CDR1 SGHNT, CDR2 YENEEA. This CDR3 contains 14 residues. Trimming took 2 bases from V and 0 from J, leaving 7 bases between them. This CDR3 is CASSLFTVNTEAFF. The CDR3 DNA reads TGTGCCAGCAGCTTATTTACAGTGAACACTGAAGCTTTCTTT.

The genes are TRBV2 and TRBJ2-3; TRBD1 is a possible D gene (5 bases). V lost 2 bases, J lost 1 base, and 13 bases lay in between. Germline loops: CDR1 SNHLY, CDR2 FYNNEI. CDR3 length: 16 amino acids. The CDR3 spells CASSETPQVGTDTQYF. The CDR3 bases are TGTGCCAGCAGTGAAACCCCACAGGTGGGCACAGATACGCAGTATTTT.

The chain is built from TRBV28 and TRBJ2-1; TRBD2 agrees at 16 bases. This CDR3 contains 19 residues. Germline CDR1 reads MDHEN; CDR2 reads SYDVKM. V shed 8 bases and J 0 bases; nucleotides not matched to a gene: 10. The CDR3 sequence is CASSFPGLAGGISYNEQFF. For the CDR3, the DNA is TGTGCCAGCTCATTTCCGGGACTAGCGGGAGGGATCTCCTACAATGAGCAGTTCTTC.

V and J are TRBV11-2 and TRBJ2-1; TRBD2 matches 7 bases. Germline V CDR1 and CDR2: SGHAT, FQNNGV. The CDR3 loop spans 17 amino acids. After removal of 6 bases from V and 8 bases from J, the junction contained 19 bases not matched to a gene. DNA of the CDR3: TGTGCCAGCAGACAAGGAAAACGTGGGAGGGCCGGGGATGAGCAGTTCTTC. Translated: CASRQGKRGRAGDEQFF.

The chain uses TRBV4-1 and TRBJ1-1; D is ambiguous. The germline gives CDR1 MGHRA, CDR2 YSYEKL. V gave up 5 bases and J gave up 7 bases, with 5 bases separating them. This CDR3 comprises 10 residues. The CDR3 sequence: CASSGSEAFF. CDR3 nucleotides: TGCGCCAGCAGCGGGAGTGAAGCTTTCTTT.

The chain employs TRBV29-1 and TRBJ2-7; 7 bases map to TRBD1. The CDR3 is 13 amino acids. Losses at the gene ends were 5 bases for V and 2 bases for J; bases not matched to a gene: 6. Per the germline V gene, CDR1 is SQVTM and CDR2 is ANQGSEA. This chain's CDR3 is CSVFTGVAYEQYF. The CDR3, as DNA: TGCAGCGTTTTTACAGGGGTTGCCTACGAGCAGTACTTC.

CDR3 residues: CASSSGQINSPLHF. The DNA for the CDR3 is TGTGCCAGCTCAAGCGGACAGATTAATTCACCCCTCCACTTT. J is TRBJ1-6 and V is TRBV18, with a possible D match to TRBD1 (6 bases). V was trimmed by 5 bases and J by 6 bases, leaving 11 bases between them. Germline CDR1 and CDR2: KGHSH and LQKENI. The CDR3 is 14 residues long.

The chain employs TRBV14 and TRBJ2-5; no reliable D call. Germline-derived CDR1 and CDR2 are SGHDN and FVKESK. Trimming took off 4 bases at V and 2 bases at J, with 8 bases between the two ends. This CDR3 has 13 amino acids. The CDR3 reads CASSRPEQETQYF. DNA of the CDR3: TGTGCCAGCAGCCGCCCAGAACAAGAGACCCAGTACTTC.

Of note for this clone: Compared with germline, one end of the junction differs, possibly owing to a read error. This rearrangement joins TRBV20-1 to TRBJ2-1; D call uncertain. Germline V lookup: CDR1 DFQATT, CDR2 SNEGSKA (reference sequence). The CDR3 covers 10 residues. The CDR3, as DNA: TGCAGTGCTAGAACGACGAGCGTAGTCTTC. Amino acids: CSARTTSVVF.

The chain joins TRBV5-6 to TRBJ1-1, with 8 bases aligning to TRBD1. J gave up 5 bases and V 4 bases, and 1 base lay outside the gene matches. CDR1 SGHDT and CDR2 YYEEEE come from the germline V gene. This CDR3 region has 12 residues. The CDR3, as DNA: TGTGCCAGCAGCCACAGGGGGACTGAAGCTTTCTTT. Translation: CASSHRGTEAFF.

The CDR3 reads CASSVYSSVSSYEQYF. CDR3 nucleotides: TGTGCCAGCAGTGTATACAGTAGTGTTAGCTCCTACGAGCAGTACTTC. This rearrangement joins TRBV6-1 to TRBJ2-7; D not resolved. CDR3 length equals 16 residues. V dropped 4 bases and J dropped 0 bases, with 16 bases sitting between them. Germline V gives CDR1 MNHNS, CDR2 SASEGT.

The chain joins TRBV7-9 to TRBJ1-2; 7 bases are a match to TRBD1. Germline V lookup: CDR1 SEHNR, CDR2 FQNEAQ (reference sequence). With V trimmed by 5 bases and J by 2 bases, 2 bases remained unmatched. This CDR3 region has 13 residues. CDR3 region: CASSPGQNYGYTF. Written as DNA, the CDR3 is TGTGCCAGCAGCCCGGGACAGAACTATGGCTACACCTTC.

The CDR3 DNA is TGTGCCAGCACCGACTTTGGGGTGGGGGCCACTGAAGCTTTCTTT. Translation gives CASTDFGVGATEAFF. The V call is TRBV7-8, the J call TRBJ1-1; D perhaps matches TRBD1 (6 bases). Trimming took off 7 bases at V and 4 bases at J, with 19 bases between the two ends. The length of the CDR3 is 15 residues. The germline gives CDR1 SGHVS, CDR2 FQNEAQ.

J is TRBJ2-2 and V is TRBV4-1, with 7 nucleotides matching TRBD1. CDR3 size: 16 residues. The V and J ends lost 1 base and 3 bases, in that order; junction bases with no gene match: 5. Looked up from germline, CDR1 is MGHRA and CDR2 is YSYEKL. The CDR3 DNA is TGCGCCAGCAGCCAAGGGGACAGAGTTTACACCGGGGAGCTGTTTTTT. It is translated as CASSQGDRVYTGELFF.

The chain uses TRBV9 and TRBJ2-1; 9 nucleotides line up with TRBD2. The germline V gene has CDR1 SGDLS and CDR2 YYNGEE. The CDR3 has 16 residues. Unmatched junction bases numbered 6, after V lost 1 base and J lost 4 bases. The CDR3, as DNA: TGTGCCAGCAGCGTATTAGCGGGAGTCACTTACAATGAGCAGTTCTTC. Translation gives CASSVLAGVTYNEQFF. Together with reference TRBV9 and TRBJ2-1, the CDR3 gives the full variable domain: DSGVTQTPKHLITATGQRVTLRCSPRSGDLSVYWYQQSLDQGLQFLIQYYNGEERAKGNILERFSAQQFPDLHSELNLSSLELGDSALYFCASSVLAGVTYNEQFFGPGTRLTVL.

The rearrangement uses TRBV7-8 and TRBJ2-7; tentative D call: TRBD1 (6 bases). Per the germline V gene, CDR1 is SGHVS and CDR2 is FQNEAQ. Deletions cut 0 bases from V and 6 bases from J, with 6 bases between. The CDR3 sequence is 12 residues long. DNA of the CDR3: TGTGCCAGCAGCTTAGCAGGGGGCGAGCAGTACTTC. Protein product: CASSLAGGEQYF.

V is TRBV11-3 and J is TRBJ1-2; D gene uncertain. Germline V gene lookup returns CDR1 SGHNT and CDR2 YENEEA. Trimming shortened V by 0 bases and J by 2 bases, and 13 bases separated the two germline ends. The CDR3 is 16 residues long. CDR3 residues: CASSLEGRGGNYGYTF. The CDR3 coding sequence is TGTGCCAGCAGCTTAGAAGGCCGAGGAGGGAACTATGGCTACACCTTC.

This sequence joins TRBV19 and TRBJ2-3; 7 nucleotides match TRBD2. The V gene end was trimmed by 3 bases and the J gene end by 6 bases; junction bases not matched to a gene: 6. The germline V gene encodes CDR1 LNHDA and CDR2 SQIVND (reference sequence). The CDR3 totals 14 residues. The CDR3 region is CASSIAGRGDTQYF. The CDR3 coding sequence is TGTGCCAGTAGTATCGCAGGGCGGGGGGATACGCAGTATTTT.

The J gene is TRBJ1-1, the V gene TRBV4-1; possible D gene TRBD1, 5 bases. The CDR3 extends over 15 amino acids. Germline CDR1 MGHRA, CDR2 YSYEKL. V was pared by 3 bases and J by 5 bases, with 16 bases between. CDR3: CASSQGSGGWTEAFF. In DNA form, the CDR3 reads TGCGCCAGCAGCCAGGGATCCGGGGGGTGGACTGAAGCTTTCTTT.

The chain couples TRBV19 to TRBJ1-5; D possibly corresponds to TRBD1 (6 bases). This CDR3 contains 14 residues. Germline CDR1 reads LNHDA; CDR2 reads SQIVND (reference sequence). Trimming pared 7 bases from V and 4 bases from J, leaving 14 bases between. The CDR3 sequence is CASTPHRANQPQHF. The CDR3 nucleotides are TGTGCCAGTACCCCCCACAGGGCGAATCAGCCCCAGCATTTT.

This clone was seen once. The chain employs TRBV28 and TRBJ1-2; the D is unclear. Looked up from germline, CDR1 is MDHEN and CDR2 is SYDVKM. The CDR3 runs to 14 residues. The ends were cut back, 3 bases at V and 8 bases at J, with 16 bases in the middle. The CDR3 is CASSFRWAFLGYTF. CDR3 nucleotides: TGTGCCAGCAGTTTTAGGTGGGCGTTCTTGGGCTACACCTTC.